These T cell receptor beta chains were read from a single sample in a study of blood T cell repertoires in COVID-19. Sequencing used immunoSEQ multiplex PCR; TCRdb keeps in-frame clones, though not all of them. The table records 110,000 to 150,000 clones, 84% of them present only once. Input material: peripheral blood. The receptors come from a human donor in a cohort sampled during active COVID-19. Both conserved end residues are part of each CDR3. Each record gives: clone size, V gene, D gene, J gene, CDR3 DNA, CDR3 protein. A D gene is named only where the DNA matches it firmly. Not every row has a clone size; where given, it reads once, few, many or a size class.

-	TRBV6-5	TRBD1	TRBJ2-7	TGTGCCAGTACAGGGGTGGAAGAGCAGTACTTC	CASTGVEEQYF
-	TRBV28	TRBD1	TRBJ2-2	TGTGCCAGCATTAGGACAGGGCTGAGAGACACCGGGGAGCTGTTTTTT	CASIRTGLRDTGELFF
-	TRBV7-2	TRBD2	TRBJ2-5	TGTGCCAGCAGCTTAGAAGGAAGGGGACTAGCGGGGGCCCAAGAGACCCAGTACTTC	CASSLEGRGLAGAQETQYF
-	TRBV29-1	-	TRBJ1-4	TGCAGCGTGCGGTCGGAACCCTCACCTAATGAAAAACTGTTTTTT	CSVRSEPSPNEKLFF
few	TRBV5-4	-	TRBJ2-2	TGTGCCAGCAGTTCCCTGGGCGTAGTTAACACCGGGGAGCTGTTTTTT	CASSSLGVVNTGELFF
-	TRBV19	-	TRBJ2-1	TGTGCCAGTAGTTACGGGGTGGGTGAGCAGTTCTTC	CASSYGVGEQFF
-	TRBV3-1/TRBV3-2	-	TRBJ1-5	TGTGCCAGCAGCCAAGATATGGGGGGAAATCAGCCCCAGCATTTT	CASSQDMGGNQPQHF
once	TRBV7-3	-	TRBJ2-5	TGTGCCAGCAGCCTCGCGGGGGCGGGGGAGACCCAGTACTTC	CASSLAGAGETQYF
few	TRBV19	-	TRBJ1-5	TGTGCCAGTAGTCGCGGGACGGTCGACAATCAGCCCCAGCATTTT	CASSRGTVDNQPQHF
-	TRBV5-1	-	TRBJ2-3	TGCGCCAGCAGCTTGGCTGGGGGGGCGGGCACAGATACGCAGTATTTT	CASSLAGGAGTDTQYF
-	TRBV29-1	-	TRBJ1-2	TGCAGCGTTGAAGACAGTAACTATGGCTACACCTTC	CSVEDSNYGYTF
few	TRBV5-1	-	TRBJ2-2	TGCGCCAGCAGCTCTACAGGGACCACCGGGGAGCTGTTTTTT	CASSSTGTTGELFF
-	TRBV30	-	TRBJ2-5	TGTGCCTGGAAGTTTGGGCCTTTACAAGAGACCCAGTACTTC	CAWKFGPLQETQYF
-	TRBV6-2/TRBV6-3	TRBD2	TRBJ2-5	TGTGCCAGCAGCCCGGTTGTGGCTAGCGGGGTCCCCGGGGAGACCCAGTACTTC	CASSPVVASGVPGETQYF
-	TRBV5-1	TRBD2	TRBJ2-5	TGCGCCAGCAGCACTGGACTAGCGGGGGGGCAAGAGACCCAGTACTTC	CASSTGLAGGQETQYF
-	TRBV9	-	TRBJ2-1	TGTGCCAGCAGCCCCCTCCCCTTTTCGGCGGGTGAGAAAAACTACAATGAGCAGTTCTTC	CASSPLPFSAGEKNYNEQFF
-	TRBV2	-	TRBJ1-1	TGTGCCAGCAGTGCCGATTCGGGGAGAAACACTGAAGCTTTCTTT	CASSADSGRNTEAFF
-	TRBV5-4	-	TRBJ1-4	TGTGCCAGCAGCTTGAGAACAGGAAGGGTGGAAAAACTGTTTTTT	CASSLRTGRVEKLFF
-	TRBV28	TRBD1	TRBJ2-2	TGTGCCAGCATTGCGACAGGGGCGAACACCGGGGAGCTGTTTTTT	CASIATGANTGELFF
once	TRBV19	TRBD1	TRBJ2-7	TGTGCCAGTCAGGGGGCCCCCTCCTACGAGCAGTACTTC	CASQGAPSYEQYF
-	TRBV5-1	-	TRBJ1-2	TGCGCCAGCAGCTTGGCGACAGACTATGGCTACACCTTC	CASSLATDYGYTF
-	TRBV27	TRBD1	TRBJ2-2	TGTGCCAGCAGTCCCCGTCCCGGGACAGGGGGAAGGCTGTTTTTT	CASSPRPGTGGRLFF
-	TRBV18	-	TRBJ1-1	TGTGCCAGCTCGCCCAGGGATCAGGGCACTGAAGCTTTCTTT	CASSPRDQGTEAFF
medium-sized	TRBV6-2/TRBV6-3	TRBD2	TRBJ2-1	TGTGCCAGCAGTAGCGGGGGGGCCAATGAGCAGTTCTTC	CASSSGGANEQFF
-	TRBV2	TRBD2	TRBJ2-3	TGTGCCAGCAGTGGGCTAGCGGGGAGGAGCACAGATACGCAGTATTTT	CASSGLAGRSTDTQYF
-	TRBV11-3	-	TRBJ2-6	TGTGCCAGCAGCCCCAGGGGTACTGGGGCCAACGTCCTGACTTTC	CASSPRGTGANVLTF
-	TRBV9	TRBD2	TRBJ2-3	TGTGCCAGCAGCGGGACTAGCGGGGGACGCACAGATACGCAGTATTTT	CASSGTSGGRTDTQYF
-	TRBV6-5	-	TRBJ1-3	TGTGCCAGCAGTTACTCTGGCAGGGTGCCCGGAAACACCATATATTTT	CASSYSGRVPGNTIYF
-	TRBV3-1/TRBV3-2	TRBD1	TRBJ2-5	TGTGCCAGCAGCCGGGACAGGGACCTCCCACGGTACTTC	CASSRDRDLPRYF
-	TRBV5-1	-	TRBJ2-1	TGCGCCAGCATGGCCGACGGGAGCTCCTACAATGAGCAGTTCTTC	CASMADGSSYNEQFF
-	TRBV7-8	-	TRBJ2-5	TGTGCCAGCAGCTTAGGCTACTCTTTAGAGACCCAGTACTTC	CASSLGYSLETQYF
once	TRBV20-1	-	TRBJ2-3	TGCAGTGCTAGTAGGGGGGCGGGGGCCCACACAGATACGCAGTATTTT	CSASRGAGAHTDTQYF
-	TRBV9	-	TRBJ2-7	TGTGCCAGCAGCCCCCGGCGGCTACAGGGCCACGAGCAGTACTTC	CASSPRRLQGHEQYF
-	TRBV3-1/TRBV3-2	TRBD1	TRBJ2-7	TGTGCCAGCAGCCAGGGGGACAGGGTGAACTCCTACGAGCAGTACTTC	CASSQGDRVNSYEQYF
once	TRBV12-3/TRBV12-4	TRBD1	TRBJ1-5	TGTGCCAGCAGTGGGACAGGGATTCAGCCCCAGCATTTT	CASSGTGIQPQHF
once	TRBV2	TRBD1	TRBJ2-5	TGTGCCAGCAGTGGACAGGGGGCCGGCGGGACCCAGTACTTC	CASSGQGAGGTQYF
-	TRBV19	TRBD1	TRBJ1-3	TGTGCCAGTAGTATTCTGGGACAGGGGGCTGGAAACACCATATATTTT	CASSILGQGAGNTIYF
-	TRBV9	-	TRBJ2-5	TGTGCCAGCAGTCGCCAGTTACAAGAGACCCAGTACTTC	CASSRQLQETQYF
-	TRBV2	TRBD1	TRBJ1-2	TGTGCCAGCAGTGAAACTCGGGGACAGAGAAACTATGGCTACACCTTC	CASSETRGQRNYGYTF
once	TRBV24-1	-	TRBJ2-1	TGTGCCACCAGTGATACCGCAACTAGCTTCCATGAGCAGTTCTTC	CATSDTATSFHEQFF
-	TRBV14	TRBD2	TRBJ2-6	TGTGCCAGCAGCCTCCTTGGGGGGGTTGGGGCCAACGTCCTGACTTTC	CASSLLGGVGANVLTF
-	TRBV7-6	-	TRBJ2-5	TGTGCCAGCAGTCTAGGGACTGAGACCCAGTACTTC	CASSLGTETQYF
-	TRBV5-6	-	TRBJ2-5	TGTGCCAGCAGAAATACAGGACAAGAGACCCAGTACTTC	CASRNTGQETQYF
-	TRBV7-9	-	TRBJ2-5	TGTGCCAGCAGCTCCGGAGGGGTCCAAGAGACCCAGTACTTC	CASSSGGVQETQYF
-	TRBV2	-	TRBJ2-7	TGTGCCAGTCAGGGGGGCCTTTGGGAGCAGTACTTC	CASQGGLWEQYF
-	TRBV9	TRBD2	TRBJ2-5	TGTGCCAGCAGCGTAGCCCCCCCCGGCGCGGGGGGTGATCAAGAGACCCAGTACTTC	CASSVAPPGAGGDQETQYF
-	TRBV23-1	TRBD1	TRBJ2-7	TGCGCCAGCAGTCAAAACAGGGGGCTCGAGCAGTACTTC	CASSQNRGLEQYF
-	TRBV5-4	TRBD1	TRBJ1-4	TGTGCCAGCAGCTTCGGACAGGGGAATGAAAAACTGTTTTTT	CASSFGQGNEKLFF
once	TRBV11-3	-	TRBJ2-1	TGTGCCAGCAGCTTAGGAGCGGAGAATGAGCAGTTCTTC	CASSLGAENEQFF
-	TRBV28	-	TRBJ2-7	TGTGCCAGCAGATTATCTACCTACGAGCAGTACTTC	CASRLSTYEQYF
-	TRBV5-1	-	TRBJ1-5	TGCGCCAGCAGCCCTACCGGTCAGCCCCAGCATTTT	CASSPTGQPQHF
-	TRBV14	TRBD1	TRBJ1-2	TGTGCCAGCAGCCAAGCCAGGGGGCTAAGCTACACCTTC	CASSQARGLSYTF
-	TRBV7-7	TRBD1	TRBJ2-3	TGTGCTAGCAGCCCGTCGACAGGGTTAGGGGATACGCAGTATTTT	CASSPSTGLGDTQYF
-	TRBV1	-	TRBJ2-1	TGCACCAGCCGCCGGCCCCTATGCCTAGCGGGGGAGAAAAACGGGGACAATGAGCAGTTCTTC	CTSRRPLCLAGEKNGDNEQFF
-	TRBV27	-	TRBJ1-1	TGTGCCAGCAGTTCACCAGGAAACACTGAAGCTTTCTTT	CASSSPGNTEAFF
-	TRBV10-3	TRBD2	TRBJ2-7	TGTGCCATCAGCAAGACTAGCGGGGGGGCGGGTGAGCAGTACTTC	CAISKTSGGAGEQYF
few	TRBV4-1	TRBD1	TRBJ2-3	TGCGCCAGCAGCCAAGAAACCGGGACAGTTACGCAGTATTTT	CASSQETGTVTQYF
-	TRBV5-1	-	TRBJ1-1	TGCGCCAGCAGTGTACAGGTGAACACTGAAGCTTTCTTT	CASSVQVNTEAFF
-	TRBV2	TRBD1	TRBJ1-5	TGTGCCAGCAGGGCCGGGACAGGGGGCGGGGAGCCCCAGCATTTT	CASRAGTGGGEPQHF
-	TRBV12-5	-	TRBJ2-3	TGTGCTAGTGGCCTATCAGATACGCAGTATTTT	CASGLSDTQYF